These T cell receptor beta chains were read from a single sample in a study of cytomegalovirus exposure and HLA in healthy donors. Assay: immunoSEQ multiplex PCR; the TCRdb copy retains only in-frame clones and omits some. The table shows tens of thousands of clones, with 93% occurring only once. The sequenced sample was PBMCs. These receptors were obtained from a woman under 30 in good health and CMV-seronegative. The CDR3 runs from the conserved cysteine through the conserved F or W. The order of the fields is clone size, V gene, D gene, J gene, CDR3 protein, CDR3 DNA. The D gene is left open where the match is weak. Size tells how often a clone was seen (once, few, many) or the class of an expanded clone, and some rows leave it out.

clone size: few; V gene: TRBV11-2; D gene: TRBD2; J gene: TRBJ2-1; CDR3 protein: CASSLGLAGGWAYNEQFF; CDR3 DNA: TGTGCCAGCAGCTTAGGGCTAGCGGGAGGATGGGCCTACAATGAGCAGTTCTTC
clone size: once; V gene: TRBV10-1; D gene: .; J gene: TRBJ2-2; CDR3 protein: CASSDTGNTGELFF; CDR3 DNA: TGCGCCAGCAGTGATACTGGGAACACCGGGGAGCTGTTTTTT
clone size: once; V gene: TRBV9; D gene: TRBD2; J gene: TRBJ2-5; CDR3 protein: CASSAPRGTSGADNQETQYF; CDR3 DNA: TGTGCCAGCAGCGCCCCCCGAGGGACTAGCGGGGCGGACAACCAAGAGACCCAGTACTTC
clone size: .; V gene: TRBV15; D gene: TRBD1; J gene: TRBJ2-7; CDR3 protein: CATSKTGTGSYEQYF; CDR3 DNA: TGTGCCACCAGCAAAACAGGGACAGGTTCCTACGAGCAGTACTTC
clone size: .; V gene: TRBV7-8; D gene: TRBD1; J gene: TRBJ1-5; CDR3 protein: CATTQGGKVGNQPQHF; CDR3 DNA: TGTGCCACCACCCAGGGGGGTAAGGTAGGCAATCAGCCCCAGCATTTT
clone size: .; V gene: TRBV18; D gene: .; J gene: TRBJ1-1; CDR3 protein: CASSPQSAQNTEAFF; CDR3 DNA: TGTGCCAGCTCACCACAAAGTGCGCAGAACACTGAAGCTTTCTTT
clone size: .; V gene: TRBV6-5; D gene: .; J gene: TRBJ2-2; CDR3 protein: CASSYSGPPFTGELFF; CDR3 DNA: TGTGCCAGCAGTTACAGCGGGCCCCCTTTTACCGGGGAGCTGTTTTTT
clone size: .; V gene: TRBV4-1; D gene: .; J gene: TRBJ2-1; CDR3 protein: CASSQAQGASNEQFF; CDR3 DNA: TGCGCCAGCAGCCAAGCACAGGGAGCCTCCAATGAGCAGTTCTTC
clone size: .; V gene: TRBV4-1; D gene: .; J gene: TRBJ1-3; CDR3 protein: CASSQEETAGNTIYF; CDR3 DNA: TGCGCCAGCAGCCAAGAGGAGACGGCTGGAAACACCATATATTTT
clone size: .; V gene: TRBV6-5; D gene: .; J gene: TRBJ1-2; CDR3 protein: CASSYSGGSDYGYTF; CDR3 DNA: TGTGCCAGCAGTTACTCGGGCGGGTCCGACTATGGCTACACCTTC
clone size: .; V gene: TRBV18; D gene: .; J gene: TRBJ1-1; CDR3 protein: CASSPEGGEAFF; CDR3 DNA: TGTGCCAGCTCACCGGAGGGCGGTGAAGCTTTCTTT
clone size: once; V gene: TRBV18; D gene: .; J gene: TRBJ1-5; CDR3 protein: CASSPLRTETNQPQHF; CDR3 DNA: TGTGCCAGCTCACCACTCCGGACAGAAACAAATCAGCCCCAGCATTTT
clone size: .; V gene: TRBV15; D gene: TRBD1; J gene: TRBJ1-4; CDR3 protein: CATSRGPGTGAEKLFF; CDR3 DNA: TGTGCCACCAGCAGGGGCCCCGGGACAGGGGCTGAAAAACTGTTTTTT
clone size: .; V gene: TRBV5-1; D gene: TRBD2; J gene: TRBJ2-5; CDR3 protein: CASSPRTSGKQETQYF; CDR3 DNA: TGCGCCAGCAGCCCCCGGACTAGCGGGAAACAAGAGACCCAGTACTTC
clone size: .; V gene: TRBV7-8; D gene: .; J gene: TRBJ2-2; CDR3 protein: CASSLREDTGELFF; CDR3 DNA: TGTGCCAGCAGCTTACGCGAGGACACCGGGGAGCTGTTTTTT
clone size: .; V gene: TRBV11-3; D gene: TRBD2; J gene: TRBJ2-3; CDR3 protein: CASSLSTSGTDTQYF; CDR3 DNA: TGTGCCAGCAGCTTATCGACTAGCGGCACAGATACGCAGTATTTT
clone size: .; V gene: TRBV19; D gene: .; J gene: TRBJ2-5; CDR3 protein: CASSPDTQETQYF; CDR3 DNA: TGTGCCAGTAGTCCGGACACCCAAGAGACCCAGTACTTC
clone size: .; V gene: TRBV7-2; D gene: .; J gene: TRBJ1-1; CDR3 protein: CASSSRDGGEAFF; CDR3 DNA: TGTGCCAGCAGCTCGCGGGACGGAGGAGAAGCTTTCTTT
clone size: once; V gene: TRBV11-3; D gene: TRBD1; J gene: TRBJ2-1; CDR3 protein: CASSLDPSRGNEQFF; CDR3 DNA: TGTGCCAGCAGCTTAGATCCAAGCAGGGGGAATGAGCAGTTCTTC
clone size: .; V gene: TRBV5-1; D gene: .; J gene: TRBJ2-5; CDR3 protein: CASSPLAKETQYF; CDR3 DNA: TGCGCCAGCAGCCCATTAGCGAAAGAGACCCAGTACTTC
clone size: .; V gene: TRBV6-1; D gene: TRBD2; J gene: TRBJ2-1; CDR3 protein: CASSEGDAGGKYNEQFF; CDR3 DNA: TGTGCCAGCAGTGAAGGGGACGCGGGGGGAAAGTACAATGAGCAGTTCTTC
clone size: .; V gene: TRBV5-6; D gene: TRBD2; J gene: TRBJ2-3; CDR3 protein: CASSLWRLAELTDTQYF; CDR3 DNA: TGTGCCAGCAGTCTCTGGCGACTAGCGGAGCTTACAGATACGCAGTATTTT
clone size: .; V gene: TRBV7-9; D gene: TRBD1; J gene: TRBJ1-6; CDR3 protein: CASSLVGTGGSPLHF; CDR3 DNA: TGTGCCAGCAGCTTAGTGGGGACAGGGGGCTCACCCCTCCACTTT
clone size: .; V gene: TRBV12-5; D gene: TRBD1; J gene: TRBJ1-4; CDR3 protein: CASGLDQGAYEKLFF; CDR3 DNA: TGTGCTAGTGGTTTGGACCAGGGGGCGTATGAAAAACTGTTTTTT
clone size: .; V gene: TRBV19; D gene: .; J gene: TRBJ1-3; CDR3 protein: CASGSQGARGNTIYF; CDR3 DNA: TGTGCCAGTGGATCACAGGGAGCTAGAGGAAACACCATATATTTT
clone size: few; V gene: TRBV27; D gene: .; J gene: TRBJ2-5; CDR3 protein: CASSSYTTGEETQYF; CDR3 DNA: TGTGCCAGCAGTTCCTACACGACAGGAGAAGAGACCCAGTACTTC
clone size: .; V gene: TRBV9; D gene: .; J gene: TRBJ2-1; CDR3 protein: CASSVSENEQFF; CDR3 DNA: TGTGCCAGCAGCGTTTCGGAGAATGAGCAGTTCTTC
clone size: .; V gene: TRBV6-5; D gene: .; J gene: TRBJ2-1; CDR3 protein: CASSYGSSYNEQFF; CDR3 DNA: TGTGCCAGCAGTTACGGGAGCTCCTACAATGAGCAGTTCTTC
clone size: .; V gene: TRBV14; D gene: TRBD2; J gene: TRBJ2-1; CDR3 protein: CASSQDLGLGNNEQFF; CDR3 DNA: TGTGCCAGCAGCCAAGATCTAGGACTAGGAAACAATGAGCAGTTCTTC
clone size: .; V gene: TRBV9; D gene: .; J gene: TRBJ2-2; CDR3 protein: CASSVSRGGNTGELFF; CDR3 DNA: TGTGCCAGCAGCGTGAGTAGGGGCGGGAACACCGGGGAGCTGTTTTTT
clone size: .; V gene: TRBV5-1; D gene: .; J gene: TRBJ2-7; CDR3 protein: CASSLQGPEQYF; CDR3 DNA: TGCGCCAGCAGCTTGCAGGGGCCGGAGCAGTACTTC
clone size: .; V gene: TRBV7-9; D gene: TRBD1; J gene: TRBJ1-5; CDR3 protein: CASSGGRGYQPQHF; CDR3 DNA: TGTGCCAGCAGCGGGGGCAGGGGGTATCAGCCCCAGCATTTT
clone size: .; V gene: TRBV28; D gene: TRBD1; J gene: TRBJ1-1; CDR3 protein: CASSLVGTGMNTEAFF; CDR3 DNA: TGTGCCAGCAGTTTGGTGGGGACAGGGATGAACACTGAAGCTTTCTTT
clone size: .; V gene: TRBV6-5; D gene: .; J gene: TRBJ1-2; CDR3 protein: CATQTVNYGYTF; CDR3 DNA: TGTGCCACCCAGACAGTTAACTATGGCTACACCTTC
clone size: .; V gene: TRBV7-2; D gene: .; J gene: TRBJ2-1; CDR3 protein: CANSLGGREQFF; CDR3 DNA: TGTGCCAACAGCTTAGGGGGGCGTGAGCAGTTCTTC
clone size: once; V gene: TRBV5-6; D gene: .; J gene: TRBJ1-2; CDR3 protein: CASSLGQNNYGYTF; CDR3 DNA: TGTGCCAGCAGCTTGGGACAGAATAACTATGGCTACACCTTC
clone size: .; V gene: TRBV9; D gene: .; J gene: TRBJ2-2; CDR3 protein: CASSPQLATGELFF; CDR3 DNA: TGTGCCAGCAGCCCACAGCTAGCAACTGGGGAGCTGTTTTTT
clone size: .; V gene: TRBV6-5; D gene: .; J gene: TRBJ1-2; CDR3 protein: CASRDRIYYGYTF; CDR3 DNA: TGTGCCAGCCGAGACAGAATTTACTATGGCTACACCTTC
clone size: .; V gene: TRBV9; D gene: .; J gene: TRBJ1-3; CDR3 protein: CASTSQPSGNTIYF; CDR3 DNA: TGTGCCAGCACCTCACAGCCTTCTGGAAACACCATATATTTT
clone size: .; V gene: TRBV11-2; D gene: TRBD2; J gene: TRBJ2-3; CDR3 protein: CASSFGERELSTDTQYF; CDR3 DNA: TGTGCCAGCAGCTTCGGAGAGCGGGAACTTAGCACAGATACGCAGTATTTT
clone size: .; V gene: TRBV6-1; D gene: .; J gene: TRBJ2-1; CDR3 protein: CASQRLVSSYNEQFF; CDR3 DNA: TGTGCCAGCCAGAGACTGGTAAGCTCCTACAATGAGCAGTTCTTC
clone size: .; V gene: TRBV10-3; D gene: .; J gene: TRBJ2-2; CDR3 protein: CAVRSDTHTGELFF; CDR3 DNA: TGTGCCGTCCGATCGGACACACACACCGGGGAGCTGTTTTTT
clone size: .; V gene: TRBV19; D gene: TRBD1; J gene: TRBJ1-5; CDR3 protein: CASTTGGQPQHF; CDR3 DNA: TGTGCCAGTACGACAGGGGGCCAGCCCCAGCATTTT
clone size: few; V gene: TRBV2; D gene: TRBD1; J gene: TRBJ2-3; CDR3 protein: CASRRGLGTDTQYF; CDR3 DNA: TGTGCCAGCAGGAGGGGGCTTGGCACAGATACGCAGTATTTT
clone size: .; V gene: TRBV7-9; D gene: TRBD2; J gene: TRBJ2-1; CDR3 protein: CASSLGLAVYNEQFF; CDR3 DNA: TGTGCCAGCAGCTTAGGGCTAGCGGTATACAATGAGCAGTTCTTC
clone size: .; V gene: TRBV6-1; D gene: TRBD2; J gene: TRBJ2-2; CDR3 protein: CASSAQRGTGELFF; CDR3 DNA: TGTGCCAGCAGTGCCCAGCGGGGGACCGGGGAGCTGTTTTTT